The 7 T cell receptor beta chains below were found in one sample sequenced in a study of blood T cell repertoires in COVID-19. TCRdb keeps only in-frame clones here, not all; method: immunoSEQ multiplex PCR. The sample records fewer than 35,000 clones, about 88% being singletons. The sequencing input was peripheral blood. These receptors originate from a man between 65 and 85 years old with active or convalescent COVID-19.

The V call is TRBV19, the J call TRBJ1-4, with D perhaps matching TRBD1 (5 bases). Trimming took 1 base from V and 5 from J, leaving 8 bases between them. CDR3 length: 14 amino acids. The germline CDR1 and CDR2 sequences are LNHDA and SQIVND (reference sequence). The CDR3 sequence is CASSIGWGNEKLFF. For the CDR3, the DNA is TGTGCCAGTAGTATAGGCTGGGGCAATGAAAAACTGTTTTTT.

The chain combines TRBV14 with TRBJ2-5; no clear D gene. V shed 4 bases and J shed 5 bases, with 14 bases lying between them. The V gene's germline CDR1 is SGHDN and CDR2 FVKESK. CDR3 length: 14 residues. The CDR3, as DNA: TGTGCCAGCAGCCTACTAACTGTGTGGGAGACCCAGTACTTC. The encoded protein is CASSLLTVWETQYF.

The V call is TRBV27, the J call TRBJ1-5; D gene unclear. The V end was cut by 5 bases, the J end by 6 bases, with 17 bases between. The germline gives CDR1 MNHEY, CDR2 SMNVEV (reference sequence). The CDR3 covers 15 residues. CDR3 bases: TGTGCCAGCAGTCCGGAACCGGGAAACGCTCAGCCCCAGCATTTT. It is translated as CASSPEPGNAQPQHF.

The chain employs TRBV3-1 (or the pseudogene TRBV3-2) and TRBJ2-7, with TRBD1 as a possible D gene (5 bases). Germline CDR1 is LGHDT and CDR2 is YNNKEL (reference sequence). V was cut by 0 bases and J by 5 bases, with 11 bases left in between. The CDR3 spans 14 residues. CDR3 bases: TGTGCCAGCAGCCAAGAATCAGGGTATAACGAGCAGTACTTC. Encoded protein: CASSQESGYNEQYF.

The CDR3 DNA reads as TGTGCCAGCAGCTTAGGGGCCTCCGGGACAGACCAAGAGACCCAGTACTTC. The encoded protein is CASSLGASGTDQETQYF. The gene calls are TRBV11-2 and TRBJ2-5; 7 nucleotides align to TRBD1. V lost 1 base and J lost 0; bases outside the gene matches: 8. Germline assignment: CDR1 SGHAT and CDR2 FQNNGV. CDR3 size: 17 residues.

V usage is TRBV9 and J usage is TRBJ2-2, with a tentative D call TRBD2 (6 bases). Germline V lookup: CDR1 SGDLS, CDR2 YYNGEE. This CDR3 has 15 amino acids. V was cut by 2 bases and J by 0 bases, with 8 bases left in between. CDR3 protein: CASSVGGANTGELFF. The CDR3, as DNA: TGTGCCAGCAGCGTCGGGGGAGCGAACACCGGGGAGCTGTTTTTT.

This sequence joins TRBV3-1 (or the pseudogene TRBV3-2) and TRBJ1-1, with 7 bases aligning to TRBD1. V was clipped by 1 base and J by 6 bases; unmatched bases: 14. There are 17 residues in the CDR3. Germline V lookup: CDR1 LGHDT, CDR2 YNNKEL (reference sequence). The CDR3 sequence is CASSQVTGDSGGAEAFF. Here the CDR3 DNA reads TGTGCCAGCAGCCAAGTCACAGGGGATTCGGGAGGGGCTGAAGCTTTCTTT.